This TCR beta chain was sequenced in a study of shared clonotypes between healthy human individuals. Trimming cost V 5 bases and J 0 bases, with 11 bases left between them. This CDR3 is built from 15 residues. Per germline, CDR1 SGHTA and CDR2 FQGNSA. The table came from immunoSEQ multiplex PCR; TCRdb's copy has only in-frame clones and leaves some out. The table has approximately 1.1 million clones, around 78% seen once. The clonotype comes from a man between 18 and 35 years old in good health. Some clones in this sample may be carry-over from other donors' samples. The chain couples TRBV7-2 to TRBJ2-4; perhaps TRBD2 as D (6 bases). Source material: memory CD4+ T cells from PBMCs. Subset specified: CD45RA-negative fraction. The CDR3 here is CASSPGGLAKNIQYF. The CDR3 nucleotides are TGTGCCAGCAGCCCCGGGGGTTTAGCCAAAAACATTCAGTACTTC.